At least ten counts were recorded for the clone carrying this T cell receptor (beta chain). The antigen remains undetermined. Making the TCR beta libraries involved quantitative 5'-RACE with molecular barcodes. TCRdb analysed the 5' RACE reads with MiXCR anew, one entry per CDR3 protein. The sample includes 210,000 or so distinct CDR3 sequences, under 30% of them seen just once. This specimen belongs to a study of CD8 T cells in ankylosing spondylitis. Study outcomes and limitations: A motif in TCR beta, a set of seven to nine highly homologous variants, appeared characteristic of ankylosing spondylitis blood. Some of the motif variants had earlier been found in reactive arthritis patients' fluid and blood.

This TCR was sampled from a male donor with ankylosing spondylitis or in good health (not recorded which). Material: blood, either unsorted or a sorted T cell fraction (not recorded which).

CDR3 sequence reads: CSVALIAQETQYF. CDR3 nucleotides: TGCAGCGTTGCCCTGATTGCCCAAGAGACCCAGTACTTC. V gene TRBV29-1 combines with J gene TRBJ2-5, with unresolved D. The germline CDR1 and CDR2 sequences are SQVTM and ANQGSEA. V was clipped by 4 bases and J by 1 base, with 10 bases between them. This CDR3 contains 13 residues.